The rows below give T cell receptor beta chains drawn from one sample of a study of OX40 agonist ivuxolimab in advanced cancers. Clones were read by immunoSEQ multiplex PCR, and TCRdb kept only the in-frame ones, dropping some. The sample carries 65,000 to 95,000 clones, 89% recorded once. The sample was CD4+ or CD8+ T cells sorted from blood, taken in a trial of the OX40 agonist ivuxolimab. The receptors stem from an adult with an advanced solid tumor such as melanoma, head and neck, liver or kidney cancer. CDR3s include the opening cysteine and the closing phenylalanine or tryptophan. The D gene is left open where the match is weak. Only some rows state a clone size, as once, few, many or a class for expanded clones.

clone_size d_call j_call cdr3_length v_call cdr3_aa cdr3_nt
. . TRBJ2-1 17 TRBV21-1 CASSTEALAGGPDEQFF TGTGCCAGCAGTACAGAGGCACTAGCGGGAGGGCCCGATGAGCAGTTCTTC
. . TRBJ2-3 15 TRBV5-6 CASSLYRSDTDTQYF TGTGCCAGCAGCTTATACCGGTCCGACACAGATACGCAGTATTTT
once . TRBJ1-2 13 TRBV29-1 CSVEDWMGGGYTF TGCAGCGTTGAAGATTGGATGGGGGGTGGCTACACCTTC
. . TRBJ2-6 16 TRBV27 CASSFSSGSGANVLTF TGTGCCAGCAGTTTCAGTTCAGGGTCTGGGGCCAACGTCCTGACTTTC
. . TRBJ1-1 17 TRBV5-1 CASSLKSVPTSDTEAFF TGCGCCAGCAGCTTGAAATCAGTCCCGACGTCAGACACTGAAGCTTTCTTT
. TRBD2 TRBJ2-7 14 TRBV30 CAWSSGLAGDSAYF TGTGCCTGGAGTTCCGGACTAGCGGGAGATTCGGCGTACTTC
. . TRBJ2-5 15 TRBV5-4 CASSPHRGRGETQYF TGTGCCAGCAGCCCACACCGGGGGCGGGGAGAGACCCAGTACTTC
. . TRBJ1-1 11 TRBV29-1 CSVVDSTEAFF TGCAGCGTTGTTGACAGCACTGAAGCTTTCTTT
. . TRBJ1-1 11 TRBV4-2 CASSQDTEAFF TGTGCCAGCAGCCAAGATACGGAAGCTTTCTTT
. TRBD1 TRBJ1-2 15 TRBV28 CASSLQDRGRNGYTF TGTGCCAGCAGTTTACAGGACAGGGGTCGGAATGGCTACACCTTC
. . TRBJ1-2 12 TRBV6-1 CASSVSEYGYTF TGTGCCAGCAGTGTGAGTGAGTATGGCTACACCTTC
. . TRBJ1-5 15 TRBV6-1 CASSGQAGSGQPQHF TGTGCCAGCAGTGGCCAGGCAGGGTCTGGGCAGCCCCAGCATTTT
few TRBD1 TRBJ1-1 15 TRBV9 CASSVEPGGNTEAFF TGTGCCAGCAGCGTAGAACCAGGGGGGAACACTGAAGCTTTCTTT
. TRBD2 TRBJ2-2 15 TRBV30 CAAPRGSGGTGELFF TGTGCCGCCCCAAGGGGTAGCGGGGGCACCGGGGAGCTGTTTTTT
. . TRBJ1-2 13 TRBV6-5 CASSQGSRYGYTF TGTGCCAGCAGCCAGGGTTCGCGGTATGGCTACACCTTC
. TRBD1 TRBJ1-5 15 TRBV5-5 CASSLGQGRIQPQHF TGTGCCAGCAGCTTGGGACAGGGGCGTATTCAGCCCCAGCATTTT
. TRBD1 TRBJ1-2 17 TRBV7-8 CASSLKGATGGNYGYTF TGTGCCAGCAGCTTAAAGGGGGCGACAGGGGGTAACTATGGCTACACCTTC
. . TRBJ1-4 14 TRBV28 CATIPGLGNEKLFF TGTGCCACCATTCCGGGACTTGGGAATGAAAAACTGTTTTTT
. TRBD1 TRBJ2-2 14 TRBV6-5 CASRGDRYSGELFF TGTGCCAGCAGGGGGGACAGGTACAGCGGGGAGCTGTTTTTT
once . TRBJ1-1 16 TRBV18 CASSPDSAFMNTEAFF TGTGCCAGCTCACCGGACAGCGCCTTCATGAACACTGAAGCTTTCTTT
. TRBD2 TRBJ2-7 14 TRBV6-5 CASRKREGAYEQYF TGTGCCAGCAGAAAGCGGGAGGGGGCCTACGAGCAGTACTTC
. TRBD1 TRBJ2-7 16 TRBV7-9 CASSPWGQGVRYEQYF TGTGCCAGCAGCCCATGGGGACAGGGGGTTCGGTACGAGCAGTACTTC
. . TRBJ1-5 19 TRBV7-5 CARSPGQGYSSTLNQPQHF TGTGCCAGAAGCCCGGGACAGGGCTATTCCTCAACATTAAATCAGCCCCAGCATTTT
. TRBD1 TRBJ2-7 15 TRBV7-2 CASSLPGQGAREQYF TGTGCCAGCAGCTTACCGGGACAGGGGGCGAGGGAGCAGTACTTC
once TRBD1 TRBJ1-2 14 TRBV5-6 CASSVSDRGGGYTF TGTGCCAGCAGCGTGTCGGACAGGGGGGGCGGCTACACCTTC
. . TRBJ1-1 11 TRBV2 CASTRNTEAFF TGTGCCAGCACGCGCAACACTGAAGCTTTCTTT
once . TRBJ2-2 15 TRBV25-1 CASSEGGRRTGELFF TGTGCCAGCAGTGAAGGAGGGAGACGCACCGGGGAGCTGTTTTTT
. . TRBJ1-5 14 TRBV9 CASSVGSGNQPQHF TGTGCCAGCAGCGTAGGTAGTGGCAATCAGCCCCAGCATTTT
. . TRBJ1-2 16 TRBV6-6 CASSYRGTWEGGGYTF TGTGCCAGCAGTTACAGGGGGACTTGGGAGGGCGGTGGCTACACCTTC
. . TRBJ1-2 13 TRBV6-6 CASSSQGPYGYTF TGTGCCAGCAGCTCACAGGGACCCTATGGCTACACCTTC
. . TRBJ1-2 12 TRBV7-9 CASSLEGYGYTF TGTGCCAGCAGCTTAGAGGGCTATGGCTACACCTTC
. TRBD2 TRBJ2-3 15 TRBV7-9 CASSSGGGYTDTQYF TGTGCCAGCAGCTCGGGAGGGGGGTACACAGATACGCAGTATTTT
once . TRBJ1-1 15 TRBV12-5 CASGLVRARVVEAFF TGTGCTAGTGGTTTGGTAAGGGCCAGGGTGGTTGAAGCTTTCTTT
once . TRBJ1-6 16 TRBV5-1 CASSLQPRTWGSPLHF TGCGCCAGCAGCTTGCAGCCCCGGACCTGGGGTTCACCCCTCCACTTT
. . TRBJ1-2 13 TRBV27 CASMGGNNYGYTF TGTGCCAGCATGGGCGGGAATAACTATGGCTACACCTTC
. . TRBJ1-2 14 TRBV30 CAWSVTGGPYGYTF TGTGCCTGGAGTGTTACGGGGGGACCCTATGGCTACACCTTC
. . TRBJ1-2 14 TRBV19 CASSIEQDNYGYTF TGTGCCAGTAGTATAGAACAGGATAACTATGGCTACACCTTC
. . TRBJ1-2 17 TRBV28 CASSLGGAALLNYGYTF TGTGCCAGCAGTTTAGGAGGGGCCGCACTCTTAAACTATGGCTACACCTTC
once TRBD1 TRBJ1-2 13 TRBV14 CASSQHRGDGYTF TGTGCCAGCAGCCAGCACAGGGGGGATGGCTACACCTTC
. TRBD2 TRBJ2-2 15 TRBV2 CASSIGLAGTGELFF TGTGCCAGCAGTATAGGACTAGCGGGTACCGGGGAGCTGTTTTTT
. . TRBJ2-3 13 TRBV6-4 CASSRLPEDTQYF TGTGCCAGCAGTCGACTGCCGGAGGATACGCAGTATTTT
. TRBD2 TRBJ2-3 16 TRBV5-1 CASSLIGRGGEDTQYF TGCGCCAGCAGCTTGATCGGGCGGGGGGGCGAAGATACGCAGTATTTT
. . TRBJ1-2 14 TRBV19 CASTRTDPNYGYTF TGTGCCAGCACCCGGACAGACCCCAACTATGGCTACACCTTC
few TRBD2 TRBJ2-1 16 TRBV5-1 CASSLGFGTSKREQFF TGCGCCAGCAGCTTGGGCTTCGGGACTAGCAAGCGAGAGCAGTTCTTC
. TRBD1 TRBJ1-2 14 TRBV9 CASSVGGGGSGYTF TGTGCCAGCAGCGTAGGAGGAGGGGGCAGCGGCTACACCTTC
. . TRBJ1-2 11 TRBV20-1 CSAVKDVGYTF TGCAGTGCTGTAAAGGACGTTGGCTACACCTTC
once . TRBJ1-1 13 TRBV2 CASRGTMNTEAFF TGTGCCAGCAGGGGCACCATGAACACTGAAGCTTTCTTT
. TRBD1 TRBJ1-3 18 TRBV14 CASSQRLTGTISGNTIYF TGTGCCAGCAGCCAACGCCTGACAGGGACCATCTCTGGAAACACCATATATTTT
. TRBD1 TRBJ1-1 14 TRBV7-2 CASSRTGGNTEAFF TGTGCCAGCAGCCGGACAGGGGGGAACACTGAAGCTTTCTTT